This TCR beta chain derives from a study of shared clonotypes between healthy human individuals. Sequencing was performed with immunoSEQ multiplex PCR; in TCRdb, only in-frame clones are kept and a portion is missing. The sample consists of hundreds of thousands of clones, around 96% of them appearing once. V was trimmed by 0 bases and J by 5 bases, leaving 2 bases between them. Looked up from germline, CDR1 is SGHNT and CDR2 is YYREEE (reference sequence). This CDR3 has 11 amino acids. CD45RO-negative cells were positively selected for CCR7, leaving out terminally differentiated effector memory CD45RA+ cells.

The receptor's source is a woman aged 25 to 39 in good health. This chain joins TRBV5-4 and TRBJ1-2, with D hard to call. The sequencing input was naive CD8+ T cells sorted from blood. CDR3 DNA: TGTGCCAGCAGCTTGGGGTATGGCTACACCTTC. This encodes CASSLGYGYTF.